These 31 T cell receptor beta chains were all obtained from the same sample, sequenced in a study of blood T cell repertoires in COVID-19 (dated by TCRdb to 2018 to 2020). Library creation used the immunoSEQ multiplex PCR assay. The table comes from immuneACCESS by way of TCRdb, which keeps in-frame sequences with V and J called. Part of the clones is missing from these tables; in studies checked, under half for an unresolved V gene and the rest for unknown reasons. The sample data list hundreds of thousands of clones, and roughly nine tenths of these were observed just once. The ten largest clonotypes hold 1.1% of the sample. Sample: PBMCs or T cells enriched from blood (not recorded which). These receptors were taken from a man younger than 40 who had recovered from COVID-19.

The chain carries TRBV7-9 and TRBJ2-7, with D tentatively TRBD1 (6 bases). The CDR3 consists of 15 residues. V shed 4 bases and J shed 0 bases, with 13 bases lying between them. Germline CDR1 is SEHNR and CDR2 is FQNEAQ (reference sequence). As DNA, the CDR3 is TGTGCCAGCAGCTACGGGACACTTAGCTCCTACGAGCAGTACTTC. The encoded protein is CASSYGTLSSYEQYF.

The chain couples TRBV28 to TRBJ2-2, with TRBD2 matching over 11 bases. The CDR3 is 15 amino acids. CDR1 MDHEN and CDR2 SYDVKM come from the germline V gene. J gave up 0 bases and V 8 bases, and 2 bases lay outside the gene matches. CDR3 region: CASLAGGPNTGELFF. CDR3 in DNA: TGTGCCAGCCTAGCGGGAGGCCCGAACACCGGGGAGCTGTTTTTT.

This clone appeared a few times. The chain joins TRBV5-4 to TRBJ2-7, with 9 bases fitting TRBD2. J lost 0 bases, V lost 3 bases, and 7 bases had no gene match. The CDR3 sequence is 16 residues long. Looked up from germline, CDR1 is SGHNT and CDR2 is YYREEE (reference sequence). The CDR3 reads CASSSGQTSGSYEQYF. The CDR3 DNA reads as TGTGCCAGCAGCTCGGGGCAGACTAGCGGCTCCTACGAGCAGTACTTC.

Concerning this clone itself: The junction shows a germline mismatch at one end, possibly a read error. At the DNA level, this CDR3 is encoded by other sequences in the same sample as well. The V call is TRBV5-1, the J call TRBJ1-4; 9 bases are a match to TRBD1. Germline values: CDR1 SGHRS, CDR2 YFSETQ. The CDR3 spans 15 residues. CDR3 bases: TGCGCCAGCAGCAAAGGGACAGGGCCTGGGGAAAAATTGTTTTTT. Protein: CASSKGTGPGEKLFF.

The chain has TRBV7-9 and TRBJ1-4; D is possibly TRBD1 (5 bases). The CDR3 is 17 residues long. Trimming cost V 5 bases and J 4 bases, with 20 bases left between them. Germline V gene sequence: CDR1 SEHNR, CDR2 FQNEAQ (reference sequence). CDR3 protein: CASSPGGGSTLNEKLFF. The CDR3 DNA follows: TGTGCCAGCAGCCCTGGGGGAGGGAGCACTCTTAATGAAAAACTGTTTTTT.

This clone has only one observation. The V call is TRBV9, the J call TRBJ1-4, with D possibly being TRBD1 (5 bases). Germline CDR1 SGDLS, CDR2 YYNGEE. This CDR3 spans 17 amino acids. The V end lost 0 bases, the J end lost 0 bases, and 12 bases lay between the germline ends. The CDR3: CASSVGQGPATNEKLFF. CDR3 in DNA: TGTGCCAGCAGCGTAGGGCAGGGCCCTGCAACTAATGAAAAACTGTTTTTT.

This clone came up once. The chain is built from TRBV5-6 and TRBJ1-1; possibly TRBD1 for D (6 bases). Germline V gene data show CDR1 as SGHDT and CDR2 as YYEEEE. V lost 4 bases and J lost 3, with 16 bases in between. The CDR3 extends over 15 amino acids. The CDR3 reads CASSRGGGKYTEAFF. CDR3 DNA: TGTGCCAGCAGCCGGGGCGGGGGCAAGTACACTGAAGCTTTCTTT. Using reference TRBV5-6 and TRBJ1-1 for the parts outside the CDR3, the full variable domain is DAGVTQSPTHLIKTRGQQVTLRCSPKSGHDTVSWYQQALGQGPQFIFQYYEEEERQRGNFPDRFSGHQFPNYSSELNVNALLLGDSALYLCASSRGGGKYTEAFFGQGTRLTVV.

The V gene is TRBV19, the J gene TRBJ2-2; TRBD1 might be the D (6 bases). The V and J ends lost 7 bases and 4 bases respectively, with 19 bases between them. This CDR3 is 16 amino acids long. Germline CDR1 is LNHDA and CDR2 is SQIVND (reference sequence). This CDR3 reads CASTSDRSEVTGELFF. The CDR3, as DNA: TGTGCCAGTACCTCGGACAGATCGGAGGTCACCGGGGAGCTGTTTTTT. Based on the CDR3 plus reference TRBV19 and TRBJ2-2, the full variable domain is DGGITQSPKYLFRKEGQNVTLSCEQNLNHDAMYWYRQDPGQGLRLIYYSQIVNDFQKGDIAEGYSVSREKKESFPLTVTSAQKNPTAFYLCASTSDRSEVTGELFFGEGSRLTVL.

The chain is built from TRBV11-1 and TRBJ1-5; 7 bases map to TRBD1. From germline, CDR1 is SGHAT and CDR2 FQDESV (reference sequence). V shed 5 bases, J shed 0 bases, and the junction held 7 bases outside the gene matches. The CDR3 runs to 16 residues. In nucleotides, the CDR3 is TGTGCCAGCAGCCGGTCCGGGACAGATAGCAATCAGCCCCAGCATTTT. Encoded protein: CASSRSGTDSNQPQHF.

This clone has more than one count but fewer than ten. This chain uses TRBV7-9 with TRBJ2-3; 11 bases align to TRBD2. J gave up 6 bases and V 5 bases, and 7 bases lay outside the gene matches. The germline gives CDR1 SEHNR, CDR2 FQNEAQ (reference sequence). The CDR3 extends over 15 amino acids. CDR3 sequence (DNA): TGTGCCAGCAGCCCCCAACTAGCGGGGGCGGATACGCAGTATTTT. Amino acids: CASSPQLAGADTQYF.

This chain joins TRBV15 and TRBJ1-3; D is undetermined. The CDR3 extends over 13 amino acids. CDR1 is LNHNV, CDR2 YYDKDF, per germline (reference sequence). Trimming cost V 4 bases and J 3 bases, with 7 bases left between them. In nucleotides, the CDR3 is TGTGCCACCAGCAACGGGATTGGAAACACCATATATTTT. This sequence encodes CATSNGIGNTIYF.

The V and J genes are TRBV29-1 and TRBJ2-7, with D possibly matching TRBD2 (6 bases). Looked up from germline, CDR1 is SQVTM and CDR2 is ANQGSEA. The CDR3 extends over 12 amino acids. V dropped 8 bases and J dropped 0 bases, with 11 bases sitting between them. The CDR3 nucleotides read TGCAGCTGCGGGACGGACTCCTACGAGCAGTACTTC. Its translation: CSCGTDSYEQYF.

Comments on this clone: This sample includes further DNA sequences coding for the same CDR3. The chain couples TRBV27 to TRBJ1-2; D is undetermined. This CDR3 contains 13 residues. Germline CDR1 MNHEY, CDR2 SMNVEV (reference sequence). Trimming left V 0 bases short and J 4 bases short, with 6 bases between. The CDR3 nucleotides read TGTGCCAGCAGTTTATCGGCATTCTATGGCTACACCTTC. Protein sequence: CASSLSAFYGYTF.

The chain joins TRBV20-1 to TRBJ2-7; D uncertain. Between the trimmed V and J ends, which lost 0 bases and 7 bases, there was a span of 7 bases. This CDR3 region has 11 residues. Germline CDR1 and CDR2: DFQATT and SNEGSKA (reference sequence). The CDR3 DNA is TGCAGTGCTAGAGATGTAGCTGAGCAGTACTTC. Its protein is CSARDVAEQYF.

The rearrangement joins TRBV6-5 to TRBJ2-1, with D maybe TRBD2 (5 bases). The CDR3 covers 11 residues. Trimming left V 8 bases short and J 6 bases short, with 8 bases between. CDR1 and CDR2 from the germline V gene are MNHEY and SVGAGI. CDR3 in amino acids: CASPGGNEQFF. CDR3 DNA sequence: TGTGCCAGCCCAGGAGGCAATGAGCAGTTCTTC.

The V call is TRBV11-2, the J call TRBJ2-1; 12 bases agree with TRBD2. This CDR3 comprises 15 residues. Trimming cost V 5 bases and J 5 bases; bases outside gene matches: 4. The V gene's germline CDR1 is SGHAT and CDR2 FQNNGV. The CDR3 protein is CASSLGLAGNNEQFF. The CDR3 DNA is TGTGCCAGCAGCCTCGGACTAGCGGGAAACAATGAGCAGTTCTTC.

The rearrangement uses TRBV28 and TRBJ1-5, with D maybe TRBD1 (6 bases). Germline V CDR1 and CDR2: MDHEN, SYDVKM. The V end was cut by 2 bases, the J end by 6 bases, with 8 bases between. The CDR3 contains 13 residues. The CDR3 DNA sequence: TGTGCCAGCAGTTTAAGGGGGAGTCAGCCCCAGCATTTT. Its translation is CASSLRGSQPQHF.

This clone showed up many times. CDR3 residues: CASDSGGNLYNEQFF. The CDR3 region has the DNA TGTGCCAGCGATTCAGGAGGGAACCTCTACAATGAGCAGTTCTTC. This sequence joins TRBV18 and TRBJ2-1; weak D call: TRBD2 (6 bases). This CDR3 has 15 residues. V lost 8 bases, J lost 3 bases, and 17 bases lay in between. The germline gives CDR1 KGHSH, CDR2 LQKENI.

V is TRBV19 and J is TRBJ1-2, with 11 bases fitting TRBD1. CDR3 length: 14 residues. Germline CDR1 reads LNHDA; CDR2 reads SQIVND (reference sequence). The V and J ends lost 4 bases and 7 bases, in that order; junction bases with no gene match: 5. The CDR3 nucleotides read TGTGCCAGTAGTACCGGGACAGGGGGGTTTGGCTACACCTTC. It codes for CASSTGTGGFGYTF. The variable domain in full, with the rest retrieved from reference TRBV19 and TRBJ1-2, is DGGITQSPKYLFRKEGQNVTLSCEQNLNHDAMYWYRQDPGQGLRLIYYSQIVNDFQKGDIAEGYSVSREKKESFPLTVTSAQKNPTAFYLCASSTGTGGFGYTFGSGTRLTVV.

The V and J genes are TRBV3-1 (or the pseudogene TRBV3-2) and TRBJ2-2; 11 nucleotides align to TRBD2. The germline V gene has CDR1 LGHDT and CDR2 YNNKEL (reference sequence). The V and J ends lost 6 bases and 5 bases, in that order; junction bases with no gene match: 8. This CDR3 has 16 residues. The CDR3 protein is CASRLVAGGPTGELFF. CDR3 in DNA: TGTGCCAGCAGACTAGTAGCGGGAGGGCCTACCGGGGAGCTGTTTTTT.

The chain carries TRBV13 and TRBJ2-2; D is possibly TRBD2 (5 bases). The CDR3 contains 20 residues. Trimming took off 3 bases at V and 4 bases at J, with 27 bases between the two ends. Germline V gene sequence: CDR1 PRHDT, CDR2 FYEKMQ (reference sequence). This CDR3 is CASSFLPKTLAAPSTGELFF. In DNA form, the CDR3 reads TGTGCCAGCAGCTTTCTACCAAAGACGCTAGCCGCCCCGAGCACCGGGGAGCTGTTTTTT.

The rearrangement joins TRBV24-1 to TRBJ2-5; no firm D call. V lost 2 bases to trimming and J lost 0 bases, with 12 bases between them. Germline assignment: CDR1 KGHDR and CDR2 SFDVKD. CDR3 size: 16 residues. CDR3 sequence reads: CATSDSSQVYQETQYF. The CDR3 DNA reads TGTGCCACCAGTGATTCGTCGCAGGTGTACCAAGAGACCCAGTACTTC.

This chain uses TRBV6-5 with TRBJ1-2; a possible D gene is TRBD1 (5 bases). Germline V CDR1 and CDR2: MNHEY, SVGAGI. The CDR3 has 14 residues. Trimming took 6 bases from V and 7 from J, leaving 18 bases between them. CDR3 coding DNA: TGTGCCAGCAGACCCGGGGGGAGCCGGGGTGGCTACACCTTC. Its protein is CASRPGGSRGGYTF.

Only one count was recorded for this clone. V usage is TRBV15 and J usage is TRBJ1-3, with TRBD1 identical over 10 bases. The V and J ends lost 8 bases and 2 bases, in that order; junction bases with no gene match: 0. This CDR3 has 13 amino acids. Germline V CDR1 and CDR2: LNHNV, YYDKDF (reference sequence). The CDR3 nucleotides read TGTGCCACCGGGACAGGGGCTGGAAACACCATATATTTT. Protein: CATGTGAGNTIYF.

This clone appeared a single time. This chain uses TRBV6-5 with TRBJ2-7, with D perhaps matching TRBD2 (6 bases). This CDR3 is 16 amino acids long. V was shortened by 0 bases and J by 0 bases, with 12 bases between the two germline ends. The germline V gene encodes CDR1 MNHEY and CDR2 SVGAGI. CDR3 loop: CASSYSALAYSYEQYF. In DNA form, the CDR3 reads TGTGCCAGCAGTTACTCCGCCCTAGCGTACTCCTACGAGCAGTACTTC.

In this sample, this clone turned up once. The chain uses TRBV7-9 and TRBJ2-7; the D gene is possibly TRBD1 (5 bases). Looked up from germline, CDR1 is SEHNR and CDR2 is FQNEAQ (reference sequence). The CDR3 is 14 amino acids. V was pared by 5 bases and J by 3 bases, with 14 bases between. The CDR3 nucleotides read TGTGCCAGCAGCCTGCCCCAGGGTTTCTACGAGCAGTACTTC. It is translated as CASSLPQGFYEQYF.

V usage is TRBV5-6 and J usage is TRBJ1-2, with unresolved D. V was pared by 4 bases and J by 9 bases, with 10 bases between. CDR1 is SGHDT, CDR2 YYEEEE, per germline. The CDR3 has 11 residues. CDR3 sequence: CASSTRFSYTF. The CDR3 DNA reads as TGTGCCAGCAGCACCCGGTTTAGCTACACCTTC.

The chain uses TRBV29-1 and TRBJ1-5; D unresolved. V lost 0 bases, J lost 1 base, and 4 bases lay in between. Per germline, CDR1 SQVTM and CDR2 ANQGSEA. The CDR3 has 13 amino acids. The CDR3 coding sequence is TGCAGCGTTGAAGAACGGAGCAATCAGCCCCAGCATTTT. Translated, it gives CSVEERSNQPQHF. The whole variable domain, remainder taken from reference TRBV29-1 and TRBJ1-5, is SAVISQKPSRDICQRGTSLTIQCQVDSQVTMMFWYRQQPGQSLTLIATANQGSEATYESGFVIDKFPISRPNLTFSTLTVSNMSPEDSSIYLCSVEERSNQPQHFGDGTRLSIL.

The rearrangement joins TRBV18 to TRBJ1-1; D is possibly TRBD1 (6 bases). The CDR3 totals 17 residues. Germline-derived CDR1 and CDR2 are KGHSH and LQKENI. Trimming stripped 3 bases from V and 0 bases from J, with 17 bases between. CDR3 in DNA: TGTGCCAGCTCACCGGGACAAGGGGAGGGCATGAACACTGAAGCTTTCTTT. Amino acids: CASSPGQGEGMNTEAFF.

This chain joins TRBV5-1 and TRBJ2-7; perhaps TRBD1 as D (5 bases). This CDR3 spans 12 amino acids. V lost 4 bases and J 6 bases, leaving 11 bases between the germline ends. Germline CDR1 and CDR2: SGHRS and YFSETQ. CDR3 bases: TGCGCCAGCAGCATGACAGAGCTCGAGCAGTACTTC. Translation: CASSMTELEQYF.

CDR3 coding DNA: TGTGCCAGCAGACTCGCAGGGGGAATCTACTACGAGCAGTACTTC. Translating gives CASRLAGGIYYEQYF. The V and J genes are TRBV28 and TRBJ2-7; TRBD1 matches 7 bases. The trim removed 6 bases at V and 3 bases at J, leaving 11 bases unmatched. The CDR3 runs 15 residues. CDR1 and CDR2 from the germline V gene are MDHEN and SYDVKM.